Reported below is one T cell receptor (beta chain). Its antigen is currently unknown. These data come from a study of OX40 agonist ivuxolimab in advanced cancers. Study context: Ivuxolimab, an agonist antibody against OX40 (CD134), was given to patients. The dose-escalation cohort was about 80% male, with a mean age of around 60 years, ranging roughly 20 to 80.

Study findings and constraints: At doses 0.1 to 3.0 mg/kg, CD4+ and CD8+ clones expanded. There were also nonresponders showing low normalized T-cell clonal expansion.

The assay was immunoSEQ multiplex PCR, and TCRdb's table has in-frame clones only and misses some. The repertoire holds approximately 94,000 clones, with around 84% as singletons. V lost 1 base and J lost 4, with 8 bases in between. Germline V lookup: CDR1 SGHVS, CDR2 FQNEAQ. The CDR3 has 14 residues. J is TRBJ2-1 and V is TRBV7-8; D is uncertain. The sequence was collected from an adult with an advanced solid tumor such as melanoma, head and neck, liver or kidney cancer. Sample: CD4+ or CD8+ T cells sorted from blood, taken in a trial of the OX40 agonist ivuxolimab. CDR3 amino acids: CASSLGQLYNEQFF. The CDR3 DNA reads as TGTGCCAGCAGCTTAGGTCAGTTATACAATGAGCAGTTCTTC.